The sequence of this T cell receptor beta chain was determined in a study of T cell repertoires in cytomegalovirus infection. Study context: TCR beta signatures that were public indicated CMV infection and matching HLA type.

Broader study findings: Of the TCR beta families, the public ones yielded a cumulative frequency that identified carriers of CMV plus the relevant HLA. The ex vivo response was dominated by HLA-C-restricted CMV-specific TCR beta clonotypes.

This clonotype was picked up a small number of times. Its antigen remains unknown. Per the germline V gene, CDR1 is MGHRA and CDR2 is YSYEKL. This CDR3 has 15 amino acids. The V and J ends lost 5 bases and 2 bases, in that order; junction bases with no gene match: 6. TCRdb passed the reads through MiXCR, listing each CDR3 protein once. This sample has about 180,000 distinct CDR3 sequences, with about 17% found just once. V gene TRBV4-1 combines with J gene TRBJ2-7, with 10 bases that match TRBD1. The TCR was taken from a human donor in good health (CMV status not recorded). Some clones in this sample may be carry-over from other donors' samples. Material: CD8+ T cells from PBMCs. This CDR3 is CASSEDRGSPYEQYF. The CDR3 DNA is TGCGCCAGCAGCGAGGACAGGGGGAGTCCCTACGAGCAGTACTTC.